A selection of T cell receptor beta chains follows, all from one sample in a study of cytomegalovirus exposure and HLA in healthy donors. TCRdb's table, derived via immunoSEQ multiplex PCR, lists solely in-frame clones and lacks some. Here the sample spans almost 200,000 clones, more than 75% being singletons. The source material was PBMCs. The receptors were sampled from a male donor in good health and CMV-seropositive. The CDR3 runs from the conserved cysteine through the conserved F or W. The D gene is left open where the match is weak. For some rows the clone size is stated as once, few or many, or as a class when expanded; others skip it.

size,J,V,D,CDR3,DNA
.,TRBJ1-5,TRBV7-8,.,CASRDRDNQPQHF,TGTGCCAGCAGGGACAGAGACAATCAGCCCCAGCATTTT
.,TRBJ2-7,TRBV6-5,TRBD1,CASVRQGTYEQYF,TGTGCCAGCGTTAGACAGGGTACCTACGAGCAGTACTTC
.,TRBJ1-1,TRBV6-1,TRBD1,CASSEGRGRMQGKTEAFF,TGTGCCAGCAGTGAAGGGAGGGGGCGGATGCAGGGGAAGACTGAAGCTTTCTTT
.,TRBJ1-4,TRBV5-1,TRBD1,CASSTGQFNEKLFF,TGCGCCAGCAGCACGGGACAGTTTAATGAAAAACTGTTTTTT
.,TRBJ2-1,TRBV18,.,CASSPSRDEQFF,TGTGCCAGCTCACCAAGCCGGGATGAGCAGTTCTTC
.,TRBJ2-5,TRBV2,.,CATRRDSQETQYF,TGTGCCACCCGGCGGGATAGCCAAGAGACCCAGTACTTC
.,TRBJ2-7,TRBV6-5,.,CASSYSAGRGLEQYF,TGTGCCAGCAGTTACTCGGCAGGGCGAGGTCTCGAGCAGTACTTC
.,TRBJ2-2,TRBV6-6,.,CASKDSKTGELFF,TGTGCCAGCAAGGATAGCAAGACCGGGGAGCTGTTTTTT
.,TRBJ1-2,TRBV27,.,CASSPRIGGEGYTF,TGTGCCAGCAGCCCCCGAATAGGCGGGGAGGGCTACACCTTC
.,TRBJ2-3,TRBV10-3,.,CAISAGLKNTDTQYF,TGTGCCATCAGTGCGGGACTCAAAAACACAGATACGCAGTATTTT
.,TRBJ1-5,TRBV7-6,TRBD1,CASSLSLDRGQPQHF,TGTGCCAGCAGCTTAAGTCTGGACAGGGGGCAGCCCCAGCATTTT
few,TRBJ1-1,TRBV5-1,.,CASSTDRQNTEAFF,TGCGCCAGCAGCACAGACAGGCAGAACACTGAAGCTTTCTTT
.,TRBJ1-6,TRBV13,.,CASSLGQKNSPLHF,TGTGCCAGCAGCTTAGGGCAGAAGAATTCACCCCTCCACTTT
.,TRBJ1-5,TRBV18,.,CASSPRRGNQPQHF,TGTGCCAGCTCACCAAGAAGGGGAAATCAGCCCCAGCATTTT
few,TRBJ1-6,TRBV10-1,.,CASSEIVSQASTRSYNSPLHF,TGCGCCAGCAGTGAGATCGTCTCCCAAGCGAGCACGAGGTCCTATAATTCACCCCTCCACTTT
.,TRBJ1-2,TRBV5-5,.,CASSFGPDTNYGYTF,TGTGCCAGCAGCTTTGGGCCGGACACTAACTATGGCTACACCTTC
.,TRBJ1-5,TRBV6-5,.,CASSYSRDQPQHF,TGTGCCAGCAGTTACTCGCGTGATCAGCCCCAGCATTTT
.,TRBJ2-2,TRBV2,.,CASSVSVSGSGELFF,TGTGCCAGCAGTGTCTCGGTATCAGGATCCGGGGAGCTGTTTTTT
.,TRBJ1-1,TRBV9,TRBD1,CASSVQGGNTEAFF,TGTGCCAGCAGCGTACAGGGGGGGAACACTGAAGCTTTCTTT
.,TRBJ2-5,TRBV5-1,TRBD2,CASSLAPRSSGTYQETQYF,TGCGCCAGCAGCTTGGCTCCACGGTCTAGCGGGACGTACCAAGAGACCCAGTACTTC
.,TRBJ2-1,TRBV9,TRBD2,CASSVGDYFYNEQFF,TGTGCCAGCAGCGTAGGGGACTACTTCTACAATGAGCAGTTCTTC
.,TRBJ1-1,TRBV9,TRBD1,CASSPGTGGTEAFF,TGTGCCAGCAGCCCAGGGACAGGGGGCACTGAAGCTTTCTTT
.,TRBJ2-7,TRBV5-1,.,CASSLDAATYQQYF,TGCGCCAGCAGCTTGGACGCAGCGACCTACCAGCAGTACTTC
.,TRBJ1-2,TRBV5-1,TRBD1,CASSFAGDRAYGYTF,TGCGCCAGCAGCTTTGCCGGCGACAGGGCCTATGGCTACACCTTC
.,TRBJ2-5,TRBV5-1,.,CASSFNEETQYF,TGCGCCAGCAGCTTTAATGAGGAGACCCAGTACTTC
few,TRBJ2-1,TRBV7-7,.,CASSLKAACDEQFF,TGTGCTAGCAGCTTAAAGGCGGCCTGTGATGAGCAGTTCTTC
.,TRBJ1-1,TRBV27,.,CASRSVNTEAFF,TGTGCCAGCAGGTCGGTGAACACTGAAGCTTTCTTT
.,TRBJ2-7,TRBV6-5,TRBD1,CASSYAGTGGTEQYF,TGTGCCAGCAGCTACGCCGGGACAGGGGGCACCGAGCAGTACTTC
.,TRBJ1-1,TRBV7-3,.,CASSEEVFTEAFF,TGTGCCAGCAGTGAAGAGGTCTTTACTGAAGCTTTCTTT
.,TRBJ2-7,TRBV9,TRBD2,CASSLAGDAFEQYF,TGTGCCAGTTCTCTAGCGGGAGACGCCTTCGAGCAGTACTTC
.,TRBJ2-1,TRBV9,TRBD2,CASSVLAGGPYNEQFF,TGTGCCAGCAGCGTGCTAGCGGGGGGGCCCTACAATGAGCAGTTCTTC
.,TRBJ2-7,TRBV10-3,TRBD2,CAISESELAGGMDF,TGTGCCATCAGTGAGTCGGAACTAGCGGGAGGGATGGACTTC
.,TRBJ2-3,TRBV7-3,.,CASSLGRTDTQYF,TGTGCCAGCAGCTTAGGTCGGACAGATACGCAGTATTTT
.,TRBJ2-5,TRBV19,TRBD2,CASTPGTSGRAHLDLGTQYF,TGTGCCAGTACCCCAGGGACTAGCGGGAGGGCCCATCTTGATCTTGGGACCCAGTACTTC
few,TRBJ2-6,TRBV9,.,CASSVEARRRGANVLTF,TGTGCCAGCAGCGTAGAGGCGAGGAGGAGAGGGGCCAACGTCCTGACTTTC
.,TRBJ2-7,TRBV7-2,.,CASSLATQAYEQYF,TGTGCCAGCAGCTTAGCGACACAGGCCTACGAGCAGTACTTC
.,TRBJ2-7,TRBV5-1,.,CASSLASYEQYF,TGCGCCAGCAGCTTGGCCAGCTACGAGCAGTACTTC
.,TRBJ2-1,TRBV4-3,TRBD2,CASSQEPSGSYNEQFF,TGCGCCAGCAGCCAGGAACCTAGCGGGAGCTACAATGAGCAGTTCTTC
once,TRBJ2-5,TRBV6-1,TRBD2,CASSDPGLAGGPGTQYF,TGTGCCAGCAGTGACCCCGGACTAGCGGGGGGGCCAGGGACCCAGTACTTC
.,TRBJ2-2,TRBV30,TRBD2,CAWSVRTSGNQGTGELFF,TGTGCCTGGAGTGTACGGACTAGCGGGAACCAGGGCACCGGGGAGCTGTTTTTT
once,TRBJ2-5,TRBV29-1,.,CSAWSGETQYF,TGCAGCGCTTGGTCCGGGGAGACCCAGTACTTC
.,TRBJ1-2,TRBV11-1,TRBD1,CASSSGTERGYTF,TGTGCCAGCAGCTCCGGGACAGAGAGGGGCTACACCTTC
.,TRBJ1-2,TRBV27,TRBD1,CAKRGPGQAPNYGYTF,TGTGCCAAAAGAGGCCCCGGACAGGCGCCTAACTATGGCTACACCTTC
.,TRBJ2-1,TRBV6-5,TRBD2,CASSLADSSYNEQFF,TGTGCCAGCAGCCTAGCGGATAGCTCCTACAATGAGCAGTTCTTC